Below are 15 T cell receptor beta chains sequenced from a single sample in a study of T-cell memory formation after mild COVID-19. TCRdb re-called the 5' RACE reads with MiXCR, one entry per CDR3 protein. The repertoire holds some 210,000 distinct CDR3 sequences, with about a sixth as singletons. The sequencing input was PBMCs or a T cell subset sorted from them (not recorded which). These receptors were obtained from an adult woman who had mild COVID-19 (a few samples of this study predate the infection). Cell type and time point are not known.

This chain joins TRBV20-1 and TRBJ2-1; 9 nucleotides agree with TRBD2. The ends lost 5 bases at V and 13 bases at J; junction bases unmatched: 18. There are 15 residues in the CDR3. The germline CDR1 and CDR2 sequences are DFQATT and SNEGSKA (reference sequence). The CDR3 DNA reads as TGCAGTGCTCGGGGGCTAGCGGGACATCTCCCCCCACAGTTCTTC. As protein: CSARGLAGHLPPQFF.

The CDR3, as DNA: TGTGCCAGCAGGGGTATAACACGAAACGAGCAGTACTTC. Encoded protein: CASRGITRNEQYF. The V gene is TRBV6-6, the J gene TRBJ2-7; D is unresolved. V was clipped by 6 bases and J by 5 bases, with 14 bases between them. CDR1 is MNHNY, CDR2 SVGAGI, per germline (reference sequence). The CDR3 length is 13 residues.

The chain carries TRBV6-1 and TRBJ2-5; D gene uncertain. The germline gives CDR1 MNHNS, CDR2 SASEGT. V was trimmed by 4 bases and J by 5 bases, leaving 14 bases between them. The CDR3 spans 14 residues. CDR3 loop: CASSAGIQRETQYF. DNA for the CDR3: TGTGCCAGCAGTGCCGGAATCCAGAGGGAGACCCAGTACTTC.

This clonotype was detected only a few times. The chain links TRBV3-1 to TRBJ2-7, with D perhaps TRBD2 (6 bases). Trimming shortened V by 1 base and J by 7 bases, and 11 bases separated the two germline ends. CDR1 LGHDT and CDR2 YNNKEL come from the germline V gene (reference sequence). The CDR3 is made up of 13 amino acids. The CDR3: CASSQVPEGEQYF. For the CDR3, the DNA is TGTGCCAGCAGCCAAGTTCCGGAGGGAGAGCAGTACTTC.

CDR3 nucleotide sequence: TGCGCCAGCAGCCAAGCCCCCACAGGGGGACTTTTGGAACTGTTTTTT. Amino acids: CASSQAPTGGLLELFF. The rearrangement uses TRBV4-1 and TRBJ1-4, with TRBD1 identical over 8 bases. The CDR3 runs to 16 residues. The J segment lost 12 bases and the V segment lost 1 base, leaving 13 bases of the junction unmatched. The V gene's germline CDR1 is MGHRA and CDR2 YSYEKL.

In this sample, this clonotype turned up a few times. This rearrangement joins TRBV12-3 or TRBV12-4 to TRBJ2-1; no firm D call. The CDR3 runs to 13 residues. The V and J ends lost 7 bases and 10 bases respectively, with 17 bases between them. CDR3 coding DNA: TGTGCCAGCACCAAGACCTCACTTAGCGAGCAGTTCTTC. This sequence encodes CASTKTSLSEQFF.

The genes are TRBV7-2 and TRBJ2-7; D perhaps matches TRBD1 (6 bases). The CDR3 spans 14 residues. V gave up 5 bases and J gave up 2 bases, with 13 bases separating them. Germline CDR1 and CDR2: SGHTA and FQGNSA. The chain's CDR3 is CASSGNREAYEQYF. The CDR3 region has the DNA TGTGCCAGCAGCGGGAACAGGGAAGCCTACGAGCAGTACTTC.

The chain links TRBV12-3 or TRBV12-4 to TRBJ1-4; weak D call: TRBD1 (5 bases). The CDR3 length is 13 residues. V gave up 8 bases and J gave up 7 bases, with 14 bases separating them. The CDR3 sequence: CASHRGGGEKLFF. CDR3 nucleotide sequence: TGTGCCAGCCACCGTGGGGGAGGTGAAAAACTGTTTTTT.

The chain combines TRBV18 with TRBJ2-7; 7 positions match TRBD2. This CDR3 comprises 14 residues. Germline V gives CDR1 KGHSH, CDR2 LQKENI. Losses at the gene ends were 4 bases for V and 5 bases for J; bases not matched to a gene: 8. CDR3 DNA sequence: TGTGCCAGCTCACTCAAATCGGGGGGAGACGAGCAGTACTTC. Protein sequence: CASSLKSGGDEQYF.

The chain is built from TRBV11-3 and TRBJ2-7; D perhaps matches TRBD2 (5 bases). This CDR3 has 15 residues. Germline assignment: CDR1 SGHNT and CDR2 YENEEA. V shed 0 bases and J shed 1 base, with 10 bases lying between them. The CDR3 sequence: CASSLDLARSYEQYF. The CDR3 DNA sequence: TGTGCCAGCAGCTTAGACTTAGCGAGATCCTACGAGCAGTACTTC.

This clonotype came up a few times. The gene calls are TRBV9 and TRBJ1-2; TRBD1 is a possible D gene (5 bases). This CDR3 region has 15 residues. Trimming took 0 bases from V and 2 from J, leaving 11 bases between them. Germline V lookup: CDR1 SGDLS, CDR2 YYNGEE. CDR3 loop: CASSVDGGGNYGYTF. Written as DNA, the CDR3 is TGTGCCAGCAGCGTAGACGGTGGGGGAAACTATGGCTACACCTTC.

The CDR3 spells CSARGSLNNSPLHF. The CDR3 nucleotides are TGCAGTGCTAGAGGCAGCCTCAATAATTCACCCCTCCACTTT. The chain combines TRBV20-1 with TRBJ1-6; D is unresolved. CDR3 length equals 14 residues. Germline V gene lookup returns CDR1 DFQATT and CDR2 SNEGSKA (reference sequence). V was shortened by 1 base and J by 5 bases, with 9 bases between the two germline ends.

This chain connects TRBV29-1 to TRBJ2-7, with TRBD1 as a possible D gene (6 bases). The CDR3 runs to 13 residues. V lost 6 bases and J 2 bases, leaving 14 bases between the germline ends. Germline V gives CDR1 SQVTM, CDR2 ANQGSEA. CDR3: CSVRDPGAYEQYF. In DNA form, the CDR3 reads TGCAGCGTACGAGACCCAGGGGCCTACGAGCAGTACTTC.

The chain links TRBV12-3 or TRBV12-4 to TRBJ2-5, with TRBD2 matching over 13 bases. V trimming: 6 bases; J trimming: 3 bases; junction bases outside the gene matches: 13. The CDR3 has 18 residues. The CDR3 coding sequence is TGTGCCAGCAGACCAGGCACTAGCGGGAGGGCCGGGAAAGAGACCCAGTACTTC. Amino acids: CASRPGTSGRAGKETQYF.

This clonotype was counted many times. The CDR3, as DNA: TGCGCCAGCAGCCAGGATGACAGGGCCGCCTACAATGAGCAGTTCTTC. Protein product: CASSQDDRAAYNEQFF. This rearrangement joins TRBV4-1 to TRBJ2-1, with 7 bases fitting TRBD1. V lost 3 bases to trimming and J lost 2 bases; unmatched junction nucleotides: 7. Germline assignment: CDR1 MGHRA and CDR2 YSYEKL. The CDR3 totals 16 residues.